Listed below are T cell receptor beta chains from one sample, sequenced in a study of beta chain features in type 1 diabetes. Libraries were prepared by immunoSEQ multiplex PCR; TCRdb keeps only in-frame clonotypes and omits some of them. Among a few hundred thousand clones, about 24% were seen once, and the ten largest hold about 0.012%. The sequenced sample was naive CD4+ T cells from blood. The receptors originated from a woman between 25 and 40 years old with type 1 diabetes. Each CDR3 is given without its conserved first and last residue.

V: TRBV14; J: TRBJ2-1; CDR3: ASSQPGLRYREQF
V: TRBV7-3; J: TRBJ2-7; CDR3: ASPFTGTAISSYEQY
V: TRBV28; J: TRBJ2-1; CDR3: ASNLQGIREQF
V: TRBV30; J: TRBJ2-1; CDR3: AWSGRTSGRSGEQF
V: TRBV27; J: TRBJ2-4; CDR3: ASSLRFRGKRNIQY
V: TRBV2; J: TRBJ2-5; CDR3: ASILVGAIQETQY
V: TRBV29-1; J: TRBJ1-1; CDR3: SVEDLETWTARSF
V: TRBV29-1; J: TRBJ2-1; CDR3: SVALAGGFNEQF
V: TRBV18; J: TRBJ2-3; CDR3: ASSLTGTDTQY
V: TRBV5-6; J: TRBJ2-7; CDR3: ASSLLGGGFEQY
V: TRBV28; J: TRBJ2-3; CDR3: ASSFPSTDTQY
V: TRBV15; J: TRBJ1-2; CDR3: ATSGRLGLGYT
V: TRBV7-3; J: TRBJ1-3; CDR3: ASSLTLGGTIY
V: TRBV9; J: TRBJ2-3; CDR3: ASSVAAGRVADTQY
V: TRBV6-1; J: TRBJ2-1; CDR3: ASRGRGYNEQF